Following are 22 T cell receptor beta chains from one sample sequenced in a study of cytomegalovirus exposure and HLA in healthy donors (dated by TCRdb to the late 2010s). The library was prepared using the immunoSEQ multiplex PCR assay. The multiplex PCR relied on a mix of 60 forward primers for TCR Vbeta segments and 13 reverse primers for TCR Jbeta segments. TCRdb obtained this table from immuneACCESS and retained in-frame rearrangements with V and J assigned. These tables miss some clones; where compared with another copy, unresolved V genes account for less than half of the shortfall, and the remainder is unexplained. The sample table shows about 130,000 clones, and 81% are seen once. About 0.7% of the sample goes to the ten largest clones. The sequencing sample was made of PBMCs. The receptors here all came from a man younger than 30 in good health and CMV-seronegative.

V usage is TRBV7-2 and J usage is TRBJ1-6; 7 nucleotides agree with TRBD1. CDR3 length: 15 amino acids. V was clipped by 5 bases and J by 13 bases; unmatched bases: 14. Germline V CDR1 and CDR2: SGHTA, FQGNSA. CDR3 in DNA: TGTGCCAGCAGCCCCCGTGACAGGGACCGATTGCCCCTCCACTTT. Amino acids: CASSPRDRDRLPLHF.

V usage is TRBV27 and J usage is TRBJ1-2, with 8 bases fitting TRBD1. Germline values: CDR1 MNHEY, CDR2 SMNVEV (reference sequence). The CDR3 has 14 amino acids. The junction had 6 bases not matched to a gene; V was cut back by 3 bases and J by 6 bases. The CDR3 DNA reads as TGTGCCAGCAGTTTTGCGGACAGGGTGAATGGCTACACCTTC. Its protein product is CASSFADRVNGYTF.

The chain combines TRBV6-6 with TRBJ1-5; 8 bases are a match to TRBD1. The length of the CDR3 is 15 residues. V lost 6 bases and J lost 1; bases outside the gene matches: 5. The germline gives CDR1 MNHNY, CDR2 SVGAGI (reference sequence). The CDR3 DNA reads TGTGCCAGCAGCGTAACAGGGGGAAGCAATCAGCCCCAGCATTTT. This codes for CASSVTGGSNQPQHF.

This clone was detected only a few times. The chain joins TRBV6-6 to TRBJ2-1, with D possibly TRBD1 on 6 matching bases. Deletions cut 2 bases from V and 0 bases from J, with 11 bases between. The CDR3 runs to 16 residues. The V gene's germline CDR1 is MNHNY and CDR2 SVGAGI (reference sequence). CDR3 in DNA: TGTGCCAGCAGTTACACAGGGCCTTTCTCCTACAATGAGCAGTTCTTC. This encodes CASSYTGPFSYNEQFF.

This clone was counted once. This chain uses TRBV2 with TRBJ2-3; D is ambiguous. This CDR3 contains 10 residues. V shed 8 bases and J shed 5 bases, with 5 bases lying between them. Germline V CDR1 and CDR2: SNHLY, FYNNEI. This CDR3 is CASVRDTQYF. For the CDR3, the DNA is TGTGCCAGCGTTAGAGATACGCAGTATTTT.

This clone has a single count. The chain uses TRBV7-9 and TRBJ2-1; the D gene is possibly TRBD1 (5 bases). Deletions cut 2 bases from V and 2 bases from J, with 13 bases between. The length of the CDR3 is 16 residues. Per the germline V gene, CDR1 is SEHNR and CDR2 is FQNEAQ (reference sequence). CDR3 nucleotide sequence: TGTGCCAGCAGCTTATCCCATAGGGGAACCTACAATGAGCAGTTCTTC. This encodes CASSLSHRGTYNEQFF.

The chain has TRBV25-1 and TRBJ1-2; D is unclear. Trimming cost V 6 bases and J 9 bases, with 17 bases left between them. The CDR3 runs 13 residues. Germline CDR1 reads MGHDK; CDR2 reads SYGVNS. The CDR3, as DNA: TGTGCCAGCAGCCTTTCCGGGAAGGAGAGCTACACCTTC. Protein: CASSLSGKESYTF.

This chain connects TRBV18 to TRBJ2-2; a weak D match, TRBD1 (6 bases). CDR1 is KGHSH and CDR2 is LQKENI in the germline V gene. This CDR3 is 17 amino acids long. Trimming removed 1 base at V and 2 bases at J, with 14 bases between. The CDR3 reads CASSPRARTDNTGELFF. CDR3 nucleotides: TGTGCCAGCTCACCACGGGCCAGGACAGATAACACCGGGGAGCTGTTTTTT.

This chain connects TRBV7-8 to TRBJ1-4; possible D gene TRBD1, 5 bases. The germline V gene encodes CDR1 SGHVS and CDR2 FQNEAQ. The V and J ends lost 2 bases and 0 bases respectively, with 16 bases between them. This CDR3 spans 18 amino acids. Here the CDR3 DNA reads TGTGCCAGCAGCTTACCCGCAGGGTTTATGACAACTAATGAAAAACTGTTTTTT. The encoded protein is CASSLPAGFMTTNEKLFF.

This chain joins TRBV5-6 and TRBJ2-2, with 7 nucleotides matching TRBD1. V lost 0 bases and J lost 5; bases outside the gene matches: 7. In germline, CDR1 is SGHDT, CDR2 YYEEEE. The CDR3 has 16 amino acids. In DNA form, the CDR3 reads TGTGCCAGCAGCTTGGCCCGACAGGGTAATACCGGGGAGCTGTTTTTT. This gives the protein CASSLARQGNTGELFF.

The rearrangement joins TRBV11-2 to TRBJ2-5, with 7 bases identical to TRBD1. This CDR3 contains 12 residues. V shed 11 bases, J shed 1 base, and the junction held 4 bases outside the gene matches. Looked up from germline, CDR1 is SGHAT and CDR2 is FQNNGV. The chain's CDR3 is CALRDSQETQYF. The CDR3 DNA reads as TGTGCCCTTCGGGACAGCCAAGAGACCCAGTACTTC.

J is TRBJ1-2 and V is TRBV25-1; tentatively, D is TRBD1 (6 bases). V was pared by 4 bases and J by 8 bases, with 11 bases between. CDR1 and CDR2 from the germline V gene are MGHDK and SYGVNS. This CDR3 is 12 amino acids long. The CDR3 reads CASSGYRVGYTF. In DNA, the CDR3 is TGTGCCAGCAGTGGCTACAGGGTAGGCTACACCTTC.

The V and J genes are TRBV6-1 and TRBJ1-1; D call uncertain. CDR1 MNHNS and CDR2 SASEGT come from the germline V gene. There are 12 residues in the CDR3. V dropped 6 bases and J dropped 5 bases, with 10 bases sitting between them. CDR3 in amino acids: CASSESGTEAFF. The CDR3 DNA reads as TGTGCCAGCAGCGAGTCAGGAACTGAAGCTTTCTTT.

The V gene is TRBV7-2, the J gene TRBJ1-1; D unclear. Germline CDR1 reads SGHTA; CDR2 reads FQGNSA. V lost 5 bases, J lost 5 bases, and 18 bases lay in between. This CDR3 spans 15 amino acids. CDR3 sequence: CASSLLGRAGTEAFF. In DNA form, the CDR3 reads TGTGCCAGCAGCCTCTTAGGGAGGGCCGGGACTGAAGCTTTCTTT.

The chain carries TRBV5-4 and TRBJ2-2; 9 bases line up with TRBD2. V lost 4 bases, J lost 4 bases, and 8 bases stayed unmatched. The CDR3 is 16 residues long. CDR1 SGHNT and CDR2 YYREEE come from the germline V gene (reference sequence). This CDR3 reads CASSPVAGVGTGELFF. CDR3 DNA sequence: TGTGCCAGCAGCCCGGTAGCGGGGGTCGGCACCGGGGAGCTGTTTTTT.

The chain recombines TRBV19 with TRBJ1-1, with no clear D. The CDR3 is made up of 14 amino acids. The germline V and J ends were trimmed by 4 bases and 8 bases, with 17 bases remaining between them. Germline-derived CDR1 and CDR2 are LNHDA and SQIVND (reference sequence). CDR3 residues: CASSTGYRGGEAFF. The CDR3, as DNA: TGTGCCAGTAGTACCGGATACCGAGGAGGGGAAGCTTTCTTT.

The V call is TRBV29-1, the J call TRBJ1-3; no definite D call. Trimming pared 5 bases from V and 0 bases from J, leaving 17 bases between. The CDR3 extends over 16 amino acids. Germline values: CDR1 SQVTM, CDR2 ANQGSEA. DNA of the CDR3: TGCAGCGTTAGCGGGGTAGCCGGCAACTCTGGAAACACCATATATTTT. This codes for CSVSGVAGNSGNTIYF.

The chain has TRBV27 and TRBJ1-1; D not certain. CDR3 length equals 13 residues. V was cut by 0 bases and J by 4 bases, with 6 bases left in between. CDR1 is MNHEY and CDR2 is SMNVEV in the germline V gene (reference sequence). The chain's CDR3 is CASSLSSLTEAFF. Here the CDR3 DNA reads TGTGCCAGCAGTTTATCTTCTCTCACTGAAGCTTTCTTT.

The CDR3 sequence: CASSLSNYGYTF. The CDR3 nucleotides are TGTGCCAGCAGCTTGTCCAATTATGGCTACACCTTC. The chain links TRBV5-5 to TRBJ1-2; no reliable D call. The V gene's germline CDR1 is SGHKS and CDR2 YYEKEE (reference sequence). This CDR3 comprises 12 residues. Trimming removed 1 base from V and 5 bases from J, with 6 bases in between. The full variable domain, in which reference TRBV5-5 and TRBJ1-2 provide the parts outside the CDR3, is DAGVTQSPTHLIKTRGQQVTLRCSPISGHKSVSWYQQVLGQGPQFIFQYYEKEERGRGNFPDRFSARQFPNYSSELNVNALLLGDSALYLCASSLSNYGYTFGSGTRLTVV.

In its sample, this clone was seen a few times. The J gene is TRBJ2-7, the V gene TRBV29-1; tentative D call: TRBD1 (5 bases). V was trimmed by 7 bases and J by 1 base, leaving 17 bases between them. Germline V gene sequence: CDR1 SQVTM, CDR2 ANQGSEA. CDR3 length: 14 amino acids. CDR3 region: CSALGSGWSYEQYF. The DNA of the CDR3 is TGCAGCGCCCTGGGGTCAGGGTGGTCCTACGAGCAGTACTTC.

The V gene is TRBV27, the J gene TRBJ1-1, with 8 nucleotides matching TRBD1. CDR1 is MNHEY, CDR2 SMNVEV, per germline (reference sequence). The CDR3 runs 14 residues. Trimming took 7 bases from V and 5 from J; bases not matched to a gene: 9. The CDR3 spells CASTPTGAKTEAFF. The CDR3 DNA reads as TGTGCCAGCACTCCGACAGGGGCGAAGACTGAAGCTTTCTTT.

This rearrangement joins TRBV5-1 to TRBJ1-1; tentative D call: TRBD1 (6 bases). CDR3 length: 16 residues. Germline CDR1 reads SGHRS; CDR2 reads YFSETQ. V lost 0 bases, J lost 2 bases, and 14 bases lay in between. CDR3 protein: CASSLGEQGNNTEAFF. The DNA for the CDR3 is TGCGCCAGCAGCTTGGGGGAACAGGGTAATAACACTGAAGCTTTCTTT.